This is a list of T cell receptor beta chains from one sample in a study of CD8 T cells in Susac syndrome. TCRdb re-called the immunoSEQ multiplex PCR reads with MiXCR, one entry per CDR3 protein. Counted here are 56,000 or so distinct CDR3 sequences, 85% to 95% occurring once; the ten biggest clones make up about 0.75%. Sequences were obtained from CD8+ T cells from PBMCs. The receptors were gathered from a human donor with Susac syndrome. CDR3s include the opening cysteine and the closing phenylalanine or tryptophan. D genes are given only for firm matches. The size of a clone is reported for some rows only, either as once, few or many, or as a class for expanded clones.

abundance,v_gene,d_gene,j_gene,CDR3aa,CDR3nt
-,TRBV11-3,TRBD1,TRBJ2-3,CASSSTGTGSIDTQYF,TGTGCCAGCAGCTCCACCGGGACAGGGTCAATAGATACGCAGTATTTT
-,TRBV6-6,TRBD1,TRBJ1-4,CASGQGAFEKLFF,TGTGCCAGCGGACAGGGGGCGTTTGAAAAACTGTTTTTT
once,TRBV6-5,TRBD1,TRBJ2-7,CASSDRGLYEQYF,TGTGCCAGCAGTGACAGGGGGCTTTACGAGCAGTACTTC
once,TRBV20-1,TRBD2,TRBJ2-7,CSARGGPTSGSYEQYF,TGCAGTGCTAGAGGGGGCCCGACTAGCGGATCCTACGAGCAGTACTTC
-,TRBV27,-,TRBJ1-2,CASSATGWGYTF,TGTGCCAGCAGTGCCACAGGGTGGGGCTACACCTTC
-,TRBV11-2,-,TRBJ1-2,CASSLVGGYTF,TGTGCCAGCAGCTTAGTCGGTGGCTACACCTTC
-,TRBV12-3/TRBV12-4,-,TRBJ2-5,CASSLVQAVETQYF,TGTGCCAGCAGTTTGGTACAGGCCGTCGAGACCCAGTACTTC
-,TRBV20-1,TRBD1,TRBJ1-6,CSAPTGDPGISPLHF,TGCAGTGCACCTACAGGGGACCCCGGCATCTCACCCCTCCACTTT
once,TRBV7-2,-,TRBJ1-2,CASSLGGAYGYTF,TGTGCCAGCAGCTTAGGGGGGGCCTATGGCTACACCTTC
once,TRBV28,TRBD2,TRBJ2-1,CASRVAGGNYNEQFF,TGTGCCAGCAGGGTAGCGGGGGGAAACTACAATGAGCAGTTCTTC
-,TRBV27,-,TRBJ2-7,CASSLIGQTYEQYF,TGTGCCAGCAGTTTGATTGGACAGACCTACGAGCAGTACTTC
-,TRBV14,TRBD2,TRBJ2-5,CASSPGLAGTLQETQYF,TGTGCCAGCAGTCCCGGACTAGCGGGGACACTCCAAGAGACCCAGTACTTC
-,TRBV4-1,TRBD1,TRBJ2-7,CASSQTGTGFYEQYF,TGCGCCAGCAGCCAAACCGGGACAGGGTTCTACGAGCAGTACTTC
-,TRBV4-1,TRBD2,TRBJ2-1,CASGGGGYNEQFF,TGCGCCAGCGGCGGGGGGGGATACAATGAGCAGTTCTTC
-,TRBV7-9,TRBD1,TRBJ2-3,CASKTGAADTQYF,TGTGCCAGCAAGACAGGGGCAGCAGATACGCAGTATTTT
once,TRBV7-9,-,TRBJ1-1,CASSLKGTPNTEAFF,TGTGCCAGCAGCTTGAAAGGTACACCGAACACTGAAGCTTTCTTT
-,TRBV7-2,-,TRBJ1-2,CASSFYYGGYTF,TGTGCCAGCAGCTTTTACTATGGGGGCTACACCTTC
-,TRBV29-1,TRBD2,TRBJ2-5,CSGLAGIDSEETQYF,TGCAGCGGGTTAGCGGGGATAGACTCAGAAGAGACCCAGTACTTC
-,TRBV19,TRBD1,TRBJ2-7,CASSPPGQPPCEQYF,TGTGCCAGTAGTCCCCCGGGACAGCCTCCCTGCGAGCAGTACTTC
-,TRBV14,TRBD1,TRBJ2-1,CASSQAGQGAHGEQFF,TGTGCCAGCAGCCAAGCGGGACAGGGGGCGCATGGTGAGCAGTTCTTC
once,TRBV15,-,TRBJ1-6,CAAGVESSPLHF,TGTGCCGCGGGGGTCGAGAGTTCACCCCTCCACTTT
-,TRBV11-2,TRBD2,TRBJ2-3,CASSAPGTSGADTQYF,TGTGCCAGCAGCGCGCCCGGGACTAGCGGGGCAGATACGCAGTATTTT
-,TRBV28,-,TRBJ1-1,CASSLVWGQSYTEAFF,TGTGCCAGCAGTTTAGTCTGGGGGCAATCGTACACTGAAGCTTTCTTT
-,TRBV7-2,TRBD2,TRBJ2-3,CASSLRGGFSSTDTQYF,TGTGCCAGCAGCTTGCGGGGGGGCTTCTCTAGCACAGATACGCAGTATTTT
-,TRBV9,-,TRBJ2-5,CASSVGPGAGETQYF,TGTGCCAGCAGCGTAGGTCCAGGGGCCGGGGAGACCCAGTACTTC
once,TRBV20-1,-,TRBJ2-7,CSVKWWDEQYF,TGCAGTGTGAAGTGGTGGGACGAGCAGTACTTC
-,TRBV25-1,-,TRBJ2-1,CASSVAVMGQFF,TGTGCCAGCAGTGTAGCGGTTATGGGGCAGTTCTTC
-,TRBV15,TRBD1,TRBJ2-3,CATSSRQGYTDTQYF,TGTGCCACCAGCTCTCGACAGGGTTACACAGATACGCAGTATTTT
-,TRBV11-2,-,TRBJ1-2,CASSLDRMRPHGYGYTF,TGTGCCAGCAGCTTAGATCGTATGAGGCCTCATGGCTATGGCTACACCTTC
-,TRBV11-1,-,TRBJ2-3,CASSLRTTLTDTQYF,TGTGCCAGCAGCTTACGGACTACGCTCACAGATACGCAGTATTTT
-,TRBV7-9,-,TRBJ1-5,CASSLQGQPQHF,TGTGCCAGCAGCTTACAGGGTCAGCCCCAGCATTTT
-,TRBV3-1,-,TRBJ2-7,CASSLTYNEQYF,TGTGCCAGCAGCCTAACCTACAACGAGCAGTACTTC
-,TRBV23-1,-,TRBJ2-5,CASSSPLVGWRAQETQYF,TGCGCCAGCTCGTCCCCGCTTGTGGGGTGGAGGGCCCAAGAGACCCAGTACTTC
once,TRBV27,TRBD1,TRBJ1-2,CASSLIVDRGTNYGYTF,TGTGCCAGCAGTTTAATCGTAGACAGGGGCACTAACTATGGCTACACCTTC
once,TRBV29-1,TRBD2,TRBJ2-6,CSVDGGAGANVLTF,TGCAGCGTTGACGGGGGGGCTGGGGCCAACGTCCTGACTTTC
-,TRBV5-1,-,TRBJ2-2,CASSFASAGELFF,TGCGCCAGCAGCTTCGCGAGTGCCGGGGAGCTGTTTTTT
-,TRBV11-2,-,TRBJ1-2,CASNDRSFYGYTF,TGTGCCAGCAACGACAGGAGCTTCTATGGCTACACCTTC
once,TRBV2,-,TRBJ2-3,CASSGQYRDTQYF,TGTGCCAGCAGCGGACAGTATCGAGATACGCAGTATTTT
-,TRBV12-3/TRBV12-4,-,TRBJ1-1,CASSLRSKGFF,TGTGCCAGCAGTTTACGCAGTAAGGGTTTCTTT
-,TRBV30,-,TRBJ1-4,CAWNGGANEKLFF,TGTGCCTGGAACGGGGGGGCTAATGAAAAACTGTTTTTT
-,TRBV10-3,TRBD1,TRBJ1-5,CAISTGTVSNQPQHF,TGTGCCATCAGTACCGGGACAGTAAGCAATCAGCCCCAGCATTTT